The next 10 T cell receptor beta chains were all read from a single sample in a study of blood T cell repertoires in COVID-19. Some clones are missing from TCRdb's copy, which holds only in-frame ones; the method was immunoSEQ multiplex PCR. The sample shows some 60,000 clones, 65% to 90% of them seen only once. The sequencing input was peripheral blood. The source is a woman at least 80 years old with active or convalescent COVID-19.

The chain joins TRBV6-1 to TRBJ1-5; no reliable D call. The CDR3 is 15 residues long. Trimming cost V 2 bases and J 7 bases, with 15 bases left between them. CDR1 is MNHNS and CDR2 is SASEGT in the germline V gene. This CDR3 reads CASSEISQVEQPQHF. Here the CDR3 DNA reads TGTGCCAGCAGTGAAATCAGTCAGGTTGAGCAGCCCCAGCATTTT.

This clone was recorded a few times. This chain joins TRBV9 and TRBJ2-1, with 10 bases identical to TRBD1. Germline-derived CDR1 and CDR2 are SGDLS and YYNGEE. The CDR3 covers 16 residues. V shed 0 bases and J 2 bases; nucleotides not matched to a gene: 2. The DNA for the CDR3 is TGTGCCAGCAGCGTAGAGGGACAGGGGCCCTACAATGAGCAGTTCTTC. Translated: CASSVEGQGPYNEQFF.

The chain recombines TRBV10-3 with TRBJ1-1, with D tentatively TRBD1 (5 bases). V lost 4 bases and J lost 3, with 9 bases in between. Germline V gene lookup returns CDR1 ENHRY and CDR2 SYGVKD. CDR3 size: 13 residues. The CDR3 DNA reads TGTGCCATCAGTGTGGGGGGTGACACTGAAGCTTTCTTT. Amino acids: CAISVGGDTEAFF.

J is TRBJ1-1 and V is TRBV20-1, with D unclear. The CDR3 sequence is 11 residues long. CDR1 DFQATT and CDR2 SNEGSKA come from the germline V gene (reference sequence). Between the trimmed V and J ends, which lost 2 bases and 2 bases, there was a span of 3 bases. CDR3 in amino acids: CSARHNTEAFF. CDR3 coding DNA: TGCAGTGCTAGACATAACACTGAAGCTTTCTTT.

The chain combines TRBV6-1 with TRBJ1-2; 8 bases align to TRBD1. The CDR3 sequence is 14 residues long. V lost 1 base and J lost 4; bases outside the gene matches: 2. From germline, CDR1 is MNHNS and CDR2 SASEGT. CDR3 sequence reads: CASSEGTGLYGYTF. Written as DNA, the CDR3 is TGTGCCAGCAGTGAAGGGACAGGGCTCTATGGCTACACCTTC.

The gene calls are TRBV3-1 (or the pseudogene TRBV3-2) and TRBJ1-1, with D hard to call. This CDR3 is 16 amino acids long. Per the germline V gene, CDR1 is LGHDT and CDR2 is YNNKEL (reference sequence). V was shortened by 1 base and J by 1 base, with 13 bases between the two germline ends. CDR3: CASSQGIARGNTEAFF. For the CDR3, the DNA is TGTGCCAGCAGCCAAGGAATTGCCCGCGGGAACACTGAAGCTTTCTTT.

V usage is TRBV7-8 and J usage is TRBJ2-2; TRBD2 matches at 8 bases. Per the germline V gene, CDR1 is SGHVS and CDR2 is FQNEAQ. The CDR3 spans 17 residues. The ends lost 3 bases at V and 1 base at J; junction bases unmatched: 7. The CDR3 bases are TGTGCCAGCAGCTTTCAGGCGGGGGGCGTGAACACCGGGGAGCTGTTTTTT. As protein: CASSFQAGGVNTGELFF.

This chain joins TRBV7-3 and TRBJ2-1; 15 nucleotides align to TRBD2. Germline V gives CDR1 SGHTA, CDR2 FQGTGA. The CDR3 length is 14 residues. The ends lost 5 bases at V and 12 bases at J; junction bases unmatched: 5. DNA of the CDR3: TGTGCCAGCAGCCTCGGGACTAGCGGGGGGCTGCAGTTCTTC. It codes for CASSLGTSGGLQFF.

This chain joins TRBV21-1 and TRBJ1-3; TRBD1 reflects the table's D call only, with no check against the DNA. TRBV21-1 is noted as a pseudogene. The CDR3 sequence is 17 residues long. The CDR3 DNA reads as TGTGCCAGCAGCAAAGGGTGGACAGGGCGGTTTGGAAACACCATATATTTT. Translating gives CASSKGWTGRFGNTIYF.

The chain carries TRBV6-2 or TRBV6-3 and TRBJ2-7; 10 bases match TRBD1. Trimming cost V 4 bases and J 3 bases; bases outside gene matches: 9. The CDR3 sequence is 16 residues long. From germline, CDR1 is MNHEY and CDR2 SVGEGT. DNA for the CDR3: TGTGCCAGCAGTTTCCACAAGGACAGGGGGGACTACGAGCAGTACTTC. Protein: CASSFHKDRGDYEQYF.